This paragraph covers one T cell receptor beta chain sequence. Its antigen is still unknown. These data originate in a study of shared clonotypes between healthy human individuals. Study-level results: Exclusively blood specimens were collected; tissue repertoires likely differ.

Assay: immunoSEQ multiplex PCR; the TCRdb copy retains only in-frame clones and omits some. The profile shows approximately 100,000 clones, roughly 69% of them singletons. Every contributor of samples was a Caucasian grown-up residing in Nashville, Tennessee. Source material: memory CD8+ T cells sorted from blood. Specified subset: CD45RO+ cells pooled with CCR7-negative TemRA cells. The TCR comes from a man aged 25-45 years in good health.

This chain's CDR3 is CASSGGTSFETQYF. CDR3 nucleotides: TGTGCCAGCAGCGGGGGGACTAGCTTCGAGACCCAGTACTTC. The gene calls are TRBV6-1 and TRBJ2-5; 9 bases fit TRBD2. CDR1 MNHNS and CDR2 SASEGT come from the germline V gene. The CDR3 loop spans 14 amino acids. The junction had 7 bases not matched to a gene; V was cut back by 6 bases and J by 5 bases.